The rows below give T cell receptor beta chains drawn from one sample of a study of CD8 T cells in ankylosing spondylitis. TCRdb processed the 5' RACE reads anew with MiXCR; each CDR3 protein has one entry. The data hold almost 400,000 distinct CDR3 sequences, with about 22% observed a single time. Material for sequencing was blood, either unsorted or a sorted T cell fraction (not recorded which). These receptors were obtained from a male donor with ankylosing spondylitis. Both conserved end residues are part of each CDR3. A D gene is named only where the DNA matches it firmly. The size of a clone is reported for some rows only, either as once, few or many, or as a class for expanded clones.

>few|TRBV12-3/TRBV12-4|TRBJ2-2|TRBD2
CASSLSGPLTGELFF
TGTGCCAGCAGTCTTAGCGGGCCTCTCACCGGGGAGCTGTTTTTT
>.|TRBV10-2|TRBJ2-1|.
CASRDMGYNEQFF
TGCGCCAGCAGGGACATGGGTTACAATGAGCAGTTCTTC
>many|TRBV20-1|TRBJ2-3|TRBD2
CSARVAGSSGRDTQYF
TGCAGTGCTAGAGTCGCAGGGTCTAGCGGGAGGGATACGCAGTATTTT
>.|TRBV5-6|TRBJ1-4|.
CASSRHRVREKLFF
TGTGCCAGCAGCAGGCACAGGGTACGGGAAAAACTGTTTTTT
>many|TRBV12-3/TRBV12-4|TRBJ2-1|.
CASTPGPQVFNEQFF
TGTGCCAGCACCCCGGGACCGCAAGTATTCAATGAGCAGTTCTTC
>.|TRBV9|TRBJ2-5|.
CASSVDRGDGKTQYF
TGTGCCAGCAGCGTAGATAGGGGGGATGGAAAGACCCAGTACTTC
>.|TRBV7-9|TRBJ2-1|.
CASHRTESYNEQFF
TGTGCCAGCCATAGGACAGAATCCTACAATGAGCAGTTCTTC
>many|TRBV29-1|TRBJ2-7|TRBD1
CSVETQGNEQYF
TGCAGCGTTGAAACACAGGGGAACGAGCAGTACTTC
>many|TRBV4-2|TRBJ2-7|TRBD2
CASSQDTASGTPYEQYF
TGTGCCAGCAGCCAAGATACGGCTAGCGGGACCCCCTACGAGCAGTACTTC
>few|TRBV7-9|TRBJ2-1|.
CASSLEPLTFKKFF
TGTGCCAGCAGCTTAGAGCCCCTAACGTTCAAAAAGTTCTTC
>few|TRBV18|TRBJ2-1|.
CASSLPKVGADNEQFF
TGTGCCAGCTCACTCCCAAAGGTGGGAGCGGACAATGAGCAGTTCTTC
>.|TRBV20-1|TRBJ1-1|.
CSAEGGETEAFF
TGCAGTGCCGAGGGGGGAGAGACTGAAGCTTTCTTT
>few|TRBV20-1|TRBJ2-3|TRBD2
CSATPGLAGGSIFADTQYF
TGCAGTGCCACCCCCGGACTAGCGGGAGGGTCGATTTTCGCAGATACGCAGTATTTT
>few|TRBV20-1|TRBJ2-1|.
CSARDSGRPTYNEQFF
TGCAGTGCTAGAGATAGCGGCAGGCCGACCTACAATGAGCAGTTCTTC